The subject of this entry is one TCR beta chain. Its antigen is not known. This entry belongs to a study of beta chain features in type 1 diabetes. Germline CDR1 reads DFQATT; CDR2 reads SNEGSKA (reference sequence). The V gene end was trimmed by 6 bases and the J gene end by 8 bases; junction bases not matched to a gene: 4. This CDR3 is 11 amino acids long. The study, taken as a whole, reports: Type 1 diabetes patients had moderately but significantly shorter TCRB CDR3s in all four CD4+ subsets. Naive, central memory and regulatory TCRB repertoires appeared more similar among patients than healthy donors.

Reverse transcription of all isolated RNA meant that expressed TCRB transcripts were sequenced. Read counts averaged around 3.9 million for samples of naive, central memory and regulatory T cells. The table came from immunoSEQ multiplex PCR; TCRdb's copy has only in-frame clones and leaves some out. The data contain 250,000 to 300,000 clones, around 24% of them singletons. The chain has TRBV20-1 and TRBJ2-1, with 7 bases aligning to TRBD1. Sequenced: naive CD4+ T cells from blood. This receptor was identified in a woman aged 25 to 39 with type 1 diabetes. The CDR3 coding sequence is TGCAGTGCAGACAGGGCGGATGAGCAGTTCTTC. Translating it yields CSADRADEQFF.